The present TCR beta chain was sequenced within a study of blood T cell repertoires in COVID-19. Study-wide context: PBMCs, B-cell-depleted T cells, or T cells provided the cDNA or gDNA that made up the material.

Methods used by the authors: Using reference gene primer amplification, nucleated cell counts were estimated. Sequencing was performed with immunoSEQ multiplex PCR; in TCRdb, only in-frame clones are kept and a portion is missing. V and J calls and clone size follow that table, whereas D and trimming were derived from the DNA. Found here are around 100,000 clones, roughly 89% of them singletons; the top ten hold 15%. This clone was counted a single time. This CDR3 is 14 amino acids long. CDR1 and CDR2 from the germline V gene are MDHEN and SYDVKM. Deletions cut 6 bases from V and 3 bases from J, with 15 bases between.

This sequence joins TRBV28 and TRBJ2-7; D possibly corresponds to TRBD1 (6 bases). The receptor comes from a human donor in a cohort sampled during active COVID-19. The specimen was peripheral blood. The CDR3 nucleotides are TGTGCCAGCAGACCCGGGACAATGGACTACGAGCAGTACTTC. Protein sequence: CASRPGTMDYEQYF.